This is a list of T cell receptor beta chains from one sample in a study of blood T cell repertoires in COVID-19. Sequencing used immunoSEQ multiplex PCR; TCRdb keeps in-frame clones, though not all of them. Of 150,000 to 200,000 clones detected, about nine tenths appear once; the ten largest clones hold 0.6% to 1%. Sample: peripheral blood. The receptors derive from a woman aged 70-85 years with acute or convalescent COVID-19. Both conserved end residues are part of each CDR3. D genes are given only for firm matches. Size tells how often a clone was seen (once, few, many) or the class of an expanded clone, and some rows leave it out.

size	D	V	J	DNA	CDR3
.	TRBD1	TRBV5-8	TRBJ1-4	TGTGCCACACAAGCGACAGGGCTTGGCGAAAAACTGTTTTTT	CATQATGLGEKLFF
.	TRBD1	TRBV29-1	TRBJ2-7	TGCAGCGTTGTTGGGACAGCAAACGAGCAGTACTTC	CSVVGTANEQYF
.	TRBD1	TRBV6-4	TRBJ1-6	TGTGCCAGCAGCGCCATTGGACAGGGGGATTCACCCCTCCACTTT	CASSAIGQGDSPLHF
.	TRBD1	TRBV19	TRBJ2-7	TGTGCCAGTACGGGGGACAGGAGCTACGAGCAGTACTTC	CASTGDRSYEQYF
.	TRBD2	TRBV4-2	TRBJ2-7	TGTGCCAGCAGCCCCGGGCGGGGGATTTCCTACGAGCAGTACTTC	CASSPGRGISYEQYF
few	.	TRBV7-9	TRBJ1-2	TGTGCCAGCAGCAATCCCCCCGGGGGCTACACCTTC	CASSNPPGGYTF
few	.	TRBV27	TRBJ2-2	TGTGCCAGCAGTTTTGCAGGGGTAGGAACCGGGGAGCTGTTTTTT	CASSFAGVGTGELFF
.	.	TRBV6-5	TRBJ1-3	TGTGCCAGCAGGCAGGGGAATGGAAACACCATATATTTT	CASRQGNGNTIYF
.	TRBD2	TRBV27	TRBJ2-2	TGTGCCAGCAGTTTTCGCGGGGGGAACACCGGGGAGCTGTTTTTT	CASSFRGGNTGELFF
.	TRBD2	TRBV6-5	TRBJ2-1	TGTGCCAGCAGTTTCGGGACTAGCGGGAGAGTCGAGCAGTTCTTC	CASSFGTSGRVEQFF
.	.	TRBV10-3	TRBJ1-6	TGTGCCATCAGTGAGAGCCAGGGAGGGACCTATAATTCACCCCTCCACTTT	CAISESQGGTYNSPLHF
.	.	TRBV2	TRBJ1-2	TGTGCCAGCAGTCCACAGGGCCCTTCTGCCTATGGCTACACCTTC	CASSPQGPSAYGYTF
.	TRBD1	TRBV5-1	TRBJ2-3	TGCGCCAGCAGCGTGGGGGGACAGGGTGCAGATACGCAGTATTTT	CASSVGGQGADTQYF
.	.	TRBV19	TRBJ2-1	TGTGCCAGTAAGGCGGGGGCTACGGATGAGCAGTTCTTC	CASKAGATDEQFF
.	TRBD1	TRBV6-5	TRBJ2-7	TGTGCCAGCAGTTTCCGGGGAGACAGGGGCGACGAGCAGTACTTC	CASSFRGDRGDEQYF
.	.	TRBV7-2	TRBJ1-5	TGTGCCAGCAGCTTAGCGGGGGGAAGCAATCAGCCCCAGCATTTT	CASSLAGGSNQPQHF
once	TRBD1	TRBV5-4	TRBJ1-1	TGTGCCAGCAGCCCTCCGGGGGACAGGGCGAACACTGAAGCTTTCTTT	CASSPPGDRANTEAFF
once	.	TRBV6-5	TRBJ1-1	TGTGCCAGCAGCAGGACAGTGAACACTGAAGCTTTCTTT	CASSRTVNTEAFF
.	TRBD1	TRBV5-4	TRBJ2-7	TGTGCCAGCAGCCGCTCCGACAGGGACTACGAGCAGTACTTC	CASSRSDRDYEQYF
.	.	TRBV7-2	TRBJ1-2	TGTGCCAGCAGCCAGGGGCCCGGCTATGGCTACACCTTC	CASSQGPGYGYTF
many	TRBD1	TRBV11-3	TRBJ2-6	TGTGCCAGCAGCTCCAGGACAGGGACGGGGGCCAACGTCCTGACTTTC	CASSSRTGTGANVLTF
.	.	TRBV28	TRBJ2-1	TGTGCCAGCAGCCTTCAGGGGTCATGGGAGCAGTTCTTC	CASSLQGSWEQFF
.	TRBD1	TRBV10-2	TRBJ1-1	TGCGCCAGCAGTGGGGGACAGGGGGCCAGGAACACTGAAGCTTTCTTT	CASSGGQGARNTEAFF
.	TRBD1	TRBV5-5	TRBJ2-2	TGTGCCAGCAGCAGGACAGGGGAGGTTTACGGGGAGCTGTTTTTT	CASSRTGEVYGELFF
.	TRBD1	TRBV5-1	TRBJ1-5	TGCGCCAGCAGACCGGGACAGGGGGATCAGCCCCAGCATTTT	CASRPGQGDQPQHF
.	.	TRBV29-1	TRBJ1-1	TGCAGCGCCACACCGGGACTCACGAACACTGAAGCTTTCTTT	CSATPGLTNTEAFF
few	TRBD2	TRBV5-1	TRBJ2-1	TGCGCCAGCAGCTTGGCCGTGGGAGGGGATGAGCAGTTCTTC	CASSLAVGGDEQFF
.	TRBD1	TRBV24-1	TRBJ1-2	TGTGCCACCAGTGAACCCGGGACAGGGAACTATGGCTACACCTTC	CATSEPGTGNYGYTF
once	TRBD2	TRBV2	TRBJ2-2	TGTGCCAGCAGTCGGCTAGCGGGAAACACCGGGGAGCTGTTTTTT	CASSRLAGNTGELFF
.	TRBD1	TRBV7-2	TRBJ1-1	TGTGCCAGCAGCCAGGACAGGTTGAACACTGAAGCTTTCTTT	CASSQDRLNTEAFF
.	TRBD1	TRBV7-2	TRBJ1-6	TGTGCCAGCAGCTTCTCCGGGACAGGGGGCGGTTCACCCCTCCACTTT	CASSFSGTGGGSPLHF
once	.	TRBV12-3/TRBV12-4	TRBJ1-1	TGTGCCAGCAGTTTACCGCGGGGAACTGAAGCTTTCTTT	CASSLPRGTEAFF
.	.	TRBV19	TRBJ2-6	TGTGCCAGTAGTCTGAAGGGGAGGTCTGGGGCCAACGTCCTGACTTTC	CASSLKGRSGANVLTF
.	.	TRBV12-3/TRBV12-4	TRBJ1-5	TGTGCCAGCGGCTCCCCCGATCAGCCCCAGCATTTT	CASGSPDQPQHF
.	TRBD2	TRBV7-3	TRBJ2-2	TGTGCCAGCAGCGAACAGGGACTAGCCGGGGAGCTGTTTTTT	CASSEQGLAGELFF
.	.	TRBV11-3	TRBJ2-7	TGTGCCAGCAGCTTCCACGGCTACGAGCAGTACTTC	CASSFHGYEQYF
.	TRBD2	TRBV4-1	TRBJ2-1	TGCGCCAGCAGCTCCCGATATAGCGGGTCTAGCTCCTACAATGAGCAGTTCTTC	CASSSRYSGSSSYNEQFF